The 31 T cell receptor beta chains reported below all come from one sample, sequenced in a study of cytomegalovirus exposure and HLA in healthy donors. With 60 Vbeta and 13 Jbeta primers, the PCR was carried out. Sequencing used immunoSEQ multiplex PCR; TCRdb keeps in-frame clones, though not all of them. Of around 160,000 clones in the sample, 65% to 70% were seen once. Input material: PBMCs. Receptors originate from a woman between 18 and 30 years old in good health and CMV-seropositive.

The chain carries TRBV21-1 and TRBJ1-2; no check of the table's D call, TRBD1, against the DNA was made. TRBV21-1 is termed a pseudogene. This CDR3 has 15 residues. CDR3 sequence reads: CASSRSPGTGLGYTF. Written as DNA, the CDR3 is TGTGCCAGCAGCAGGAGTCCCGGGACAGGGTTGGGCTACACCTTC.

This chain uses TRBV9 with TRBJ1-4; TRBD1 might be the D (5 bases). V lost 3 bases and J 4 bases, leaving 16 bases between the germline ends. This CDR3 comprises 16 residues. In germline, CDR1 is SGDLS, CDR2 YYNGEE. CDR3 amino acids: CASSGGPWQGNEKLFF. In nucleotides, the CDR3 is TGTGCCAGCAGCGGCGGCCCCTGGCAGGGTAATGAAAAACTGTTTTTT.

The chain carries TRBV15 and TRBJ1-1; maybe TRBD1 (5 bases). V lost 4 bases to trimming and J lost 10 bases, with 10 bases between them. Germline CDR1 is LNHNV and CDR2 is YYDKDF (reference sequence). This CDR3 region has 11 residues. The CDR3 reads CATSITRVAFF. The CDR3 DNA reads as TGTGCCACCAGCATTACCAGGGTAGCTTTCTTT.

The chain combines TRBV5-1 with TRBJ2-5, with D unresolved. V gave up 6 bases and J gave up 2 bases, with 14 bases separating them. CDR1 and CDR2 from the germline V gene are SGHRS and YFSETQ. The CDR3 totals 14 residues. DNA of the CDR3: TGCGCCAGCACCAACCCTGCGCGTCAAGAGACCCAGTACTTC. Translating it yields CASTNPARQETQYF.

This clone was picked up a small number of times. The J gene is TRBJ2-1, the V gene TRBV27; 8 nucleotides line up with TRBD2. The CDR3 loop spans 18 amino acids. J was trimmed by 4 bases and V by 6 bases; bases with no gene match: 17. Germline lookup yields CDR1 MNHEY and CDR2 SMNVEV (reference sequence). CDR3 in amino acids: CASRLGGSGTTFYNEQFF. Written as DNA, the CDR3 is TGTGCCAGCAGATTGGGAGGTAGCGGGACGACATTTTACAATGAGCAGTTCTTC.

This chain connects TRBV5-8 to TRBJ1-5, with D hard to call. Germline lookup yields CDR1 SGHTS and CDR2 YDEGEE. V dropped 2 bases and J dropped 11 bases, with 8 bases sitting between them. CDR3 length: 11 residues. The CDR3 spells CASSLGLAQHF. The CDR3 DNA follows: TGTGCCAGCAGCTTAGGACTGGCCCAGCATTTT. The full variable domain, in which reference TRBV5-8 and TRBJ1-5 provide the parts outside the CDR3, is EAGVTQSPTHLIKTRGQQATLRCSPISGHTSVYWYQQALGLGLQFLLWYDEGEERNRGNFPPRFSGRQFPNYSSELNVNALELEDSALYLCASSLGLAQHFGDGTRLSIL.

V usage is TRBV5-1 and J usage is TRBJ1-1, with TRBD1 matching 12 bases. V gave up 1 base and J gave up 4 bases; unmatched junction bases: 11. Germline CDR1 and CDR2: SGHRS and YFSETQ. The CDR3 length is 18 residues. The CDR3 is CASSLNPGQGALGTEAFF. CDR3 sequence (DNA): TGCGCCAGCAGCTTGAATCCGGGACAGGGGGCGCTGGGCACTGAAGCTTTCTTT.

The chain links TRBV7-3 to TRBJ2-5, with 7 bases identical to TRBD2. The CDR3 spans 15 residues. The V and J ends lost 6 bases and 2 bases, in that order; junction bases with no gene match: 9. CDR1 and CDR2 (germline): SGHTA, FQGTGA. The CDR3 here is CASSYQGGRQETQYF. CDR3 nucleotides: TGTGCCAGCAGTTATCAGGGAGGGAGGCAAGAGACCCAGTACTTC.

The table lists this clone with a few counts. The chain joins TRBV30 to TRBJ1-2, with 7 nucleotides matching TRBD1. The CDR3 sequence is 16 residues long. In germline, CDR1 is GTSNPN, CDR2 SVGIG (reference sequence). Germline trimming cut 0 bases from V and 7 bases from J; bases unmatched to any gene: 14. CDR3 nucleotides: TGTGCCTGGAGTGTAGACAGGACAGGACGACCGTCTGGCTACACCTTC. The encoded protein is CAWSVDRTGRPSGYTF.

This rearrangement joins TRBV5-6 to TRBJ2-7, with 12 bases that match TRBD2. The CDR3 has 15 residues. Germline lookup yields CDR1 SGHDT and CDR2 YYEEEE. After removal of 4 bases from V and 7 bases from J, the junction contained 9 bases not matched to a gene. CDR3 region: CASSPRLAGGTEQYF. The CDR3 bases are TGTGCCAGCAGCCCCAGGCTAGCGGGAGGGACGGAGCAGTACTTC.

This clone was seen a handful of times. The chain employs TRBV5-4 and TRBJ1-6; 10 bases are shared with TRBD1. The trim removed 4 bases at V and 6 bases at J, leaving 7 bases unmatched. From germline, CDR1 is SGHNT and CDR2 YYREEE (reference sequence). The CDR3 loop spans 16 amino acids. CDR3 loop: CASSGRQGALNSPLHF. The CDR3 DNA follows: TGTGCCAGCAGCGGAAGACAGGGGGCCCTTAATTCACCCCTCCACTTT.

This clone was recorded once. Additional DNA sequences in this sample encode the identical CDR3. The rearrangement uses TRBV27 and TRBJ2-7, with 9 bases that match TRBD1. Germline loops: CDR1 MNHEY, CDR2 SMNVEV (reference sequence). The CDR3 is 14 amino acids. The V gene end was trimmed by 5 bases and the J gene end by 3 bases; junction bases not matched to a gene: 5. CDR3 in DNA: TGTGCCAGCAGTGAAGGACAGGGGATCTACGAGCAGTACTTC. This codes for CASSEGQGIYEQYF.

V and J are TRBV18 and TRBJ1-2; 8 nucleotides line up with TRBD1. After removal of 6 bases from V and 7 bases from J, the junction contained 7 bases not matched to a gene. This CDR3 is built from 13 residues. Germline V gene lookup returns CDR1 KGHSH and CDR2 LQKENI. The CDR3 here is CASSPGQDIGYTF. The CDR3 DNA follows: TGTGCCAGCTCGCCGGGACAGGATATTGGCTACACCTTC.

The chain recombines TRBV6-6 with TRBJ2-7, with D tentatively TRBD2 (5 bases). The length of the CDR3 is 13 residues. Germline assignment: CDR1 MNHNY and CDR2 SVGAGI (reference sequence). V dropped 10 bases and J dropped 0 bases, with 13 bases sitting between them. The CDR3 sequence is CATEGSSSYEQYF. CDR3 in DNA: TGTGCCACCGAGGGCTCCAGCTCCTACGAGCAGTACTTC.

This clone came up a few times. The chain links TRBV15 to TRBJ2-1; 7 bases map to TRBD2. The germline V gene has CDR1 LNHNV and CDR2 YYDKDF (reference sequence). With 3 bases clipped from V and 8 bases from J, the junction kept 7 bases outside the gene matches. There are 14 residues in the CDR3. The CDR3 sequence is CATSREPSGDEQFF. CDR3 bases: TGTGCCACCAGCAGGGAACCTAGCGGAGATGAGCAGTTCTTC. The full variable domain, completed using reference TRBV15 and TRBJ2-1, is DAMVIQNPRYQVTQFGKPVTLSCSQTLNHNVMYWYQQKSSQAPKLLFHYYDKDFNNEADTPDNFQSRRPNTSFCFLDIRSPGLGDTAMYLCATSREPSGDEQFFGPGTRLTVL.

The chain combines TRBV6-5 with TRBJ2-7; D is undetermined. The CDR3 has 15 residues. Per the germline V gene, CDR1 is MNHEY and CDR2 is SVGAGI. The germline V and J ends were trimmed by 7 bases and 3 bases, with 19 bases remaining between them. The CDR3 is CASTPGSVPYYEQYF. CDR3 bases: TGTGCCAGCACCCCCGGGTCGGTACCATACTACGAGCAGTACTTC.

This clone was detected only a few times. J is TRBJ2-7 and V is TRBV7-2; the D is unclear. Germline V lookup: CDR1 SGHTA, CDR2 FQGNSA. The germline V and J ends were trimmed by 5 bases and 3 bases, with 23 bases remaining between them. This CDR3 contains 17 residues. CDR3 residues: CASSLGLVYSINYEQYF. The DNA for the CDR3 is TGTGCCAGCAGCCTAGGATTAGTCTACTCTATCAACTACGAGCAGTACTTC.

This chain links TRBV27 with TRBJ2-7; 11 positions match TRBD2. This CDR3 has 18 residues. Germline V gene lookup returns CDR1 MNHEY and CDR2 SMNVEV (reference sequence). V shed 0 bases and J 6 bases; nucleotides not matched to a gene: 13. DNA for the CDR3: TGTGCCAGCAGTTTATCGGTAGCGGGAGGGCCGGGGCGAAGCGAGCAGTACTTC. Its protein product is CASSLSVAGGPGRSEQYF.

This clone was seen a few times. The J gene is TRBJ2-3, the V gene TRBV4-1; possibly TRBD1 for D (5 bases). V was pared by 4 bases and J by 4 bases, with 15 bases between. CDR1 and CDR2 from the germline V gene are MGHRA and YSYEKL. This CDR3 spans 15 amino acids. CDR3 DNA: TGCGCCAGCAGCCTCAAGTTGCAGGGTCCAGATACGCAGTATTTT. This gives the protein CASSLKLQGPDTQYF.

The rearrangement joins TRBV19 to TRBJ2-3; 9 bases align to TRBD2. V lost 5 bases and J lost 3; bases outside the gene matches: 6. Germline-derived CDR1 and CDR2 are LNHDA and SQIVND (reference sequence). The CDR3 is 15 residues long. The chain's CDR3 is CASSFVSGGTDTQYF. CDR3 DNA: TGTGCCAGTAGTTTCGTTAGCGGGGGTACAGATACGCAGTATTTT.

V gene TRBV29-1 combines with J gene TRBJ1-3; D gene unclear. This CDR3 contains 15 residues. V lost 3 bases and J 0 bases, leaving 12 bases between the germline ends. The germline gives CDR1 SQVTM, CDR2 ANQGSEA. The CDR3 sequence is CSVESIEDSGNTIYF. The CDR3 nucleotides read TGCAGCGTTGAGAGTATCGAAGACTCTGGAAACACCATATATTTT.

This clone was recorded only once. This chain uses TRBV6-5 with TRBJ1-1; D is undetermined. The CDR3 runs to 16 residues. V was pared by 0 bases and J by 4 bases, with 15 bases between. Germline-derived CDR1 and CDR2 are MNHEY and SVGAGI. The CDR3 region is CASSYSPDLTSTEAFF. DNA of the CDR3: TGTGCCAGCAGTTACTCCCCTGATTTGACTAGCACTGAAGCTTTCTTT.

This rearrangement joins TRBV27 to TRBJ2-7, with a tentative D call TRBD1 (5 bases). Deletions cut 10 bases from V and 0 bases from J, with 19 bases between. Germline CDR1 reads MNHEY; CDR2 reads SMNVEV (reference sequence). The CDR3 consists of 15 residues. The CDR3 DNA reads TGTGCCACCCCAGATCAGGGCCCCAGCTCCTACGAGCAGTACTTC. This sequence encodes CATPDQGPSSYEQYF.

As DNA, the CDR3 is TGTGCCAGCAGCCTTGGGACTAGCGGGGGGCCCTCCCAAGAGACCCAGTACTTC. It encodes CASSLGTSGGPSQETQYF. The chain has TRBV7-9 and TRBJ2-5, with 15 bases fitting TRBD2. CDR1 is SEHNR, CDR2 FQNEAQ, per germline (reference sequence). Trimming at V came to 5 bases and at J to 1 base, leaving 8 bases not matched to a gene. The CDR3 is 18 residues long.

The chain combines TRBV18 with TRBJ2-1, with TRBD1 identical over 7 bases. The trim removed 3 bases at V and 0 bases at J, leaving 14 bases unmatched. Germline CDR1 and CDR2: KGHSH and LQKENI. The CDR3 loop spans 19 amino acids. The chain's CDR3 is CASSPRYPVTGNSYNEQFF. DNA of the CDR3: TGTGCCAGCTCACCCCGGTACCCGGTGACAGGGAACTCCTACAATGAGCAGTTCTTC.

CDR3: CAISGGQNYGYTF. The DNA of the CDR3 is TGTGCCATCAGTGGGGGACAGAACTATGGCTACACCTTC. The rearrangement uses TRBV10-3 and TRBJ1-2; 7 bases agree with TRBD1. CDR3 size: 13 residues. Looked up from germline, CDR1 is ENHRY and CDR2 is SYGVKD. Germline trimming cut 4 bases from V and 2 bases from J; bases unmatched to any gene: 1.

This clone was detected a few times. V and J are TRBV5-4 and TRBJ2-7; a possible D gene is TRBD1 (5 bases). CDR1 is SGHNT and CDR2 is YYREEE in the germline V gene (reference sequence). The CDR3 covers 14 residues. The germline V and J ends were trimmed by 3 bases and 4 bases, with 14 bases remaining between them. CDR3 loop: CASSSPGILYEQYF. The CDR3 DNA sequence: TGTGCCAGCAGCTCACCAGGGATACTGTACGAGCAGTACTTC. Complete variable domain (other parts from reference TRBV5-4 and TRBJ2-7): ETGVTQSPTHLIKTRGQQVTLRCSSQSGHNTVSWYQQALGQGPQFIFQYYREEENGRGNFPPRFSGLQFPNYSSELNVNALELDDSALYLCASSSPGILYEQYFGPGTRLTVT.

This rearrangement joins TRBV10-3 to TRBJ1-1; a possible D gene is TRBD1 (5 bases). The CDR3 length is 14 residues. Per the germline V gene, CDR1 is ENHRY and CDR2 is SYGVKD. Trimming removed 9 bases from V and 1 base from J, with 15 bases in between. The CDR3 DNA is TGTGCCATACGATTGTTACAGGAGAACACTGAAGCTTTCTTT. Translated: CAIRLLQENTEAFF.

The chain joins TRBV14 to TRBJ1-2, with D possibly TRBD1 on 5 matching bases. Germline V gene lookup returns CDR1 SGHDN and CDR2 FVKESK. Trimming removed 5 bases from V and 3 bases from J, with 10 bases in between. The CDR3 loop spans 13 amino acids. The CDR3 sequence is CASSFQGYYGYTF. In DNA, the CDR3 is TGTGCCAGCAGCTTCCAGGGTTACTATGGCTACACCTTC.

This clone was seen more than once but under ten times. The genes are TRBV2 and TRBJ1-2, with TRBD1 identical over 8 bases. Trimming cost V 6 bases and J 2 bases; bases outside gene matches: 5. In germline, CDR1 is SNHLY, CDR2 FYNNEI. The length of the CDR3 is 14 residues. The CDR3 spells CASRKTGVNYGYTF. The CDR3, as DNA: TGTGCCAGCAGAAAGACAGGGGTGAACTATGGCTACACCTTC.

In its sample, this clone was seen once. This chain connects TRBV10-3 to TRBJ1-5; the D gene is possibly TRBD1 (6 bases). CDR3 size: 14 residues. V was pared by 4 bases and J by 5 bases, with 12 bases between. The germline V gene has CDR1 ENHRY and CDR2 SYGVKD. This chain's CDR3 is CAISGEQGDQPQHF. CDR3 in DNA: TGTGCCATCAGTGGGGAACAGGGAGATCAGCCCCAGCATTTT.